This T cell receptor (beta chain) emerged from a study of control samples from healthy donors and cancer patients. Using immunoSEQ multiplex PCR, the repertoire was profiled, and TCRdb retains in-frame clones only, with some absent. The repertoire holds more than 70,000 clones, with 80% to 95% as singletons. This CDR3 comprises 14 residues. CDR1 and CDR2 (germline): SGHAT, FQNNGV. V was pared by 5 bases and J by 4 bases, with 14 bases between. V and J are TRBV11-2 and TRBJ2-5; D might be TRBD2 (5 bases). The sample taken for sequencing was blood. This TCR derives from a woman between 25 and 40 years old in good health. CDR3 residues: CASSPTTSIETQYF. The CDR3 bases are TGTGCCAGCAGCCCCACCACTAGTATAGAGACCCAGTACTTC. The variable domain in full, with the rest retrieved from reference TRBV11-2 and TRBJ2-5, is EAGVAQSPRYKIIEKRQSVAFWCNPISGHATLYWYQQILGQGPKLLIQFQNNGVVDDSQLPKDRFSAERLKGVDSTLKIQPAKLEDSAVYLCASSPTTSIETQYFGPGTRLLVL.